This passage covers 4 T cell receptor beta chains from one sample sequenced in a study of blood T cell repertoires in COVID-19. Here immunoSEQ multiplex PCR was the method, and the copy in TCRdb shows in-frame clones only, minus some. This sample has 270,000 or so clones, with 65% to 90% found just once. What was sequenced was peripheral blood. The receptors derive from a human donor in a cohort sampled during active COVID-19.

V gene TRBV28 combines with J gene TRBJ2-7; weak D call: TRBD1 (6 bases). The CDR3 has 14 amino acids. V lost 5 bases to trimming and J lost 5 bases, with 16 bases between them. Germline CDR1 reads MDHEN; CDR2 reads SYDVKM. CDR3: CASSRPTGQDEQYF. CDR3 DNA: TGTGCCAGCAGTCGACCCACAGGGCAGGACGAGCAGTACTTC.

This clone occurred once. This chain uses TRBV2 with TRBJ2-7; D is perhaps TRBD2 (6 bases). The germline V gene has CDR1 SNHLY and CDR2 FYNNEI. The CDR3 has 14 residues. Trimming shortened V by 4 bases and J by 2 bases, and 12 bases separated the two germline ends. CDR3 in amino acids: CASSAGVGTYEQYF. The CDR3 DNA is TGTGCCAGCAGTGCGGGGGTGGGGACCTACGAGCAGTACTTC.

CDR3 sequence (DNA): TGTGCCAGCAGTTCGGGACAGTACAACTATGGCTACACCTTC. This codes for CASSSGQYNYGYTF. This sequence joins TRBV7-2 and TRBJ1-2; 7 bases line up with TRBD1. The CDR3 spans 14 residues. Germline V gene lookup returns CDR1 SGHTA and CDR2 FQGNSA. V lost 6 bases, J lost 2 bases, and 6 bases stayed unmatched.

The chain carries TRBV5-1 and TRBJ2-3; no firm D call. Germline V gives CDR1 SGHRS, CDR2 YFSETQ. The CDR3 covers 15 residues. The V gene lost 3 bases and the J gene lost 4 bases, with 15 bases spanning the gap. CDR3 nucleotides: TGCGCCAGCAGCTCCCGGGTCTTTCCCCCAGATACGCAGTATTTT. Its translation is CASSSRVFPPDTQYF.